This T cell receptor beta chain was documented in a study of vaccination effects on CD4 cells after COVID-19. The wider study: Every participant took two doses of the BNT162b2 or mRNA-1273 vaccine. General study findings and limits: Spike-reactive clones in convalescents after vaccination were chiefly newly vaccine-induced. Pronounced clonal contraction occurred in clones induced by infection and by vaccine late after vaccination.

The CDR3 contains 15 residues. Germline CDR1 reads LNHDA; CDR2 reads SQIVND (reference sequence). Trimming removed 4 bases from V and 2 bases from J; junction bases left unmatched: 4. Using viral peptide pools, the ViraFEST assay grew out antigen-specific CD4+ T cells prior to sequencing. Around day 10 of culture, CD4+ T cells were separated out. This individual contracted SARS-CoV-2 between March and December 2020, as verified by PCR. PBMC cultures contained over 1.5 million cells per well, 9 to 10 IU/ml IL-2 and around 9.4 ug/ml peptides. The data were produced by immunoSEQ multiplex PCR, yet TCRdb's version contains in-frame clones alone and is incomplete. The data hold 35,000 to 40,000 clones, with approximately 78% observed a single time. About this clone: Its antigen is unidentified.

The TCR sequence derives from a human donor who had a prior SARS-CoV-2 infection. The gene calls are TRBV19 and TRBJ2-5, with 10 nucleotides matching TRBD2. The specimen was CD4+ T cells from PBMCs cultured with HCoV-NL63 spike peptides, collected before COVID-19 vaccination. The chain's CDR3 is CASSSPSGSQETQYF. CDR3 nucleotides: TGTGCCAGTAGTAGTCCTAGCGGGAGTCAAGAGACCCAGTACTTC.